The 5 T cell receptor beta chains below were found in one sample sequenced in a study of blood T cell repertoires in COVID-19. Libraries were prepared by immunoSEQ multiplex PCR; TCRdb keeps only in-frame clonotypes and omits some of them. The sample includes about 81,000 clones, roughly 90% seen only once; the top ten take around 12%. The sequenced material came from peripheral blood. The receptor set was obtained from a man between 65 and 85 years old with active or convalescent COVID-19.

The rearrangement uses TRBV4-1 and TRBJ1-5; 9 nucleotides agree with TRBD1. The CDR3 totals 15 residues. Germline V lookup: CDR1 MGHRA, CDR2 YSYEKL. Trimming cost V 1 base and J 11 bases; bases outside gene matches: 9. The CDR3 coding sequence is TGCGCCAGCAGCCAAGCCCCCGGGACAGGGTCTTCCCAGCATTTT. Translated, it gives CASSQAPGTGSSQHF.

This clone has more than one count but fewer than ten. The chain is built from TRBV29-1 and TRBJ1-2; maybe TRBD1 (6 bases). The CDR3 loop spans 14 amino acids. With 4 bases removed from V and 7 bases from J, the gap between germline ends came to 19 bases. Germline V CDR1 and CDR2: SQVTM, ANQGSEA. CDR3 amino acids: CSVAPRGGAGGYTF. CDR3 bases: TGCAGCGTTGCACCCCGCGGGGGGGCGGGTGGCTACACCTTC. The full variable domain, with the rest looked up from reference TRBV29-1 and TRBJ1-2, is SAVISQKPSRDICQRGTSLTIQCQVDSQVTMMFWYRQQPGQSLTLIATANQGSEATYESGFVIDKFPISRPNLTFSTLTVSNMSPEDSSIYLCSVAPRGGAGGYTFGSGTRLTVV.

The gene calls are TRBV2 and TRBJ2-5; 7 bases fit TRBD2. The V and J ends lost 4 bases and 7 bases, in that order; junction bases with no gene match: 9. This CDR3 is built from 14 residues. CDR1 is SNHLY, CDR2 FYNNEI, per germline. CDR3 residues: CASSVTGGGGTQYF. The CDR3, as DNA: TGTGCCAGCAGTGTGACGGGCGGCGGGGGGACCCAGTACTTC.

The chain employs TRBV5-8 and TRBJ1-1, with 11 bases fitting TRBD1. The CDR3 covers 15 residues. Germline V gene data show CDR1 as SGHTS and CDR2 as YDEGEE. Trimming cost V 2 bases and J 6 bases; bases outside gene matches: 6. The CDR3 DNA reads TGTGCCAGCAGCTTAAAGGACAGGGGGCGCTCTGAAGCTTTCTTT. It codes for CASSLKDRGRSEAFF.

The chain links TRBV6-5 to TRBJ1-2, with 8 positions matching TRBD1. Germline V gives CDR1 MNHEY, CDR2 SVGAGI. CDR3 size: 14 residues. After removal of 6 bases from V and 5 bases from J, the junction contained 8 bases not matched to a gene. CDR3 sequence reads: CASSPDREGYGYTF. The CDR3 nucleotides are TGTGCCAGCAGCCCGGACAGGGAAGGGTATGGCTACACCTTC.